The clone carrying this TCR beta chain was observed a handful of times. The record originates from a study of blood T cells in healthy people across ages. Alongside a J-beta primer mix, a sample-barcoded 5' primer served in a second PCR lasting roughly 7 to 11 cycles. TCRdb re-called the 5' RACE reads with MiXCR, one entry per CDR3 protein. The top ten clones hold 9.4% of a sample with approximately 760,000 distinct CDR3 sequences, 20% to 25% of them seen once. This sample was also put to use in a study of T cells of mothers and their children. That paper adds: Several million TCR beta reads per child versus over 10 million per mother.

The TCR sequence derives from a boy aged 5-17 years in good health. Sequences were obtained from blood.

CDR3 amino acids: CASSLPIAGADTDTQYF. CDR3 coding DNA: TGTGCCAGCAGCTTACCTATAGCGGGGGCCGACACAGATACGCAGTATTTT. The V gene is TRBV7-2, the J gene TRBJ2-3; 9 bases fit TRBD2. The J segment lost 2 bases and the V segment lost 2 bases, leaving 8 bases of the junction unmatched. There are 17 residues in the CDR3. Germline loops: CDR1 SGHTA, CDR2 FQGNSA.